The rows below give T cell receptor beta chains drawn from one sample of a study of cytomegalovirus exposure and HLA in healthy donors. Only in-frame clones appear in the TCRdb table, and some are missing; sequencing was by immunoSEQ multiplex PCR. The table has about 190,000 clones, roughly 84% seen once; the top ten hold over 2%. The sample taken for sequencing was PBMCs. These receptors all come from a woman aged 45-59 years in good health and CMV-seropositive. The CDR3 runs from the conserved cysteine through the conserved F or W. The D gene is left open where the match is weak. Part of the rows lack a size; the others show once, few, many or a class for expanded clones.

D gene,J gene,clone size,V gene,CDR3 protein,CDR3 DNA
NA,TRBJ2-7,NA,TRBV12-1,CASSHRDEQYF,TGTGCCAGCAGCCACAGGGACGAGCAGTACTTC
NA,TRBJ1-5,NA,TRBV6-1,CASSEGMGRSNQPQHF,TGTGCCAGCAGTGAAGGGATGGGCAGGAGCAATCAGCCCCAGCATTTT
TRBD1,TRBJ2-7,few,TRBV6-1,CASSGWDSSYSYEQYF,TGTGCCAGCAGTGGCTGGGACAGCTCTTATTCCTACGAGCAGTACTTC
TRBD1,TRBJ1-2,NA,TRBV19,CASKPGGADYGYTF,TGTGCCAGTAAACCAGGGGGCGCCGACTATGGCTACACCTTC
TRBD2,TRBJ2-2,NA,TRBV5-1,CASSLTSGGAFGELFF,TGCGCCAGCAGCTTAACTAGCGGGGGGGCCTTCGGGGAGCTGTTTTTT
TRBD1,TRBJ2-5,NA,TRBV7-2,CASSFDRGRSETQYF,TGTGCCAGCAGCTTCGACAGGGGTCGGTCGGAGACCCAGTACTTC
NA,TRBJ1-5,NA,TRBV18,CASSPGGVRSNQPQHF,TGTGCCAGCTCACCGGGGGGAGTACGCAGCAATCAGCCCCAGCATTTT
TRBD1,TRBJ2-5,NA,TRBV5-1,CASSPQDREAGETQYF,TGCGCCAGCAGCCCTCAGGACAGGGAGGCGGGAGAGACCCAGTACTTC
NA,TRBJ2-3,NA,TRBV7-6,CASSLEVAVPDTQYF,TGTGCCAGCAGCTTAGAGGTGGCGGTTCCAGATACGCAGTATTTT
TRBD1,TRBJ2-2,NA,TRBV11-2,CASSPRGPNTGELFF,TGTGCCAGCAGCCCCAGGGGGCCGAACACCGGGGAGCTGTTTTTT
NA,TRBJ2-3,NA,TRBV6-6,CASSNPGADTQYF,TGTGCCAGCTCTAACCCAGGGGCAGATACGCAGTATTTT
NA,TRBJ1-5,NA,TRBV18,CASSPSAGSGVQPQHF,TGTGCCAGCTCACCGTCGGCGGGGTCTGGTGTTCAGCCCCAGCATTTT
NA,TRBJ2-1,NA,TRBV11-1,CASSLDTRNEQFF,TGTGCCAGCAGCTTAGACACTAGGAATGAGCAGTTCTTC
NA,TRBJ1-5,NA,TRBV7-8,CASSLTGQPQHF,TGTGCCAGCAGCTTGACTGGCCAGCCCCAGCATTTT